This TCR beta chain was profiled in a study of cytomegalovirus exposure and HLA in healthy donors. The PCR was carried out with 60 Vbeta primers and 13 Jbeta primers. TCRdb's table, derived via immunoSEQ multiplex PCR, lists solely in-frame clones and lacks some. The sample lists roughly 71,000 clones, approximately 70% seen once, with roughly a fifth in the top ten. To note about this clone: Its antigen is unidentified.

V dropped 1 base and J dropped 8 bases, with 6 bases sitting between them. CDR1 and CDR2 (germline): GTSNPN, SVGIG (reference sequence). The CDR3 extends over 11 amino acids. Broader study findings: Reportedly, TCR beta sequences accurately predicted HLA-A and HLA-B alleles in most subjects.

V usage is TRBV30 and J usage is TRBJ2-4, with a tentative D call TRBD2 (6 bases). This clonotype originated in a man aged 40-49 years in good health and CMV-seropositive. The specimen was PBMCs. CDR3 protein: CAWSGRDIQYF. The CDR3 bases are TGTGCCTGGAGTGGGAGGGACATTCAGTACTTC.